The T cell receptor beta chain described here comes from a study of OX40 agonist ivuxolimab in advanced cancers. V was cut by 6 bases and J by 10 bases, with 16 bases left in between. This CDR3 spans 13 amino acids. The germline gives CDR1 MGHDK, CDR2 SYGVNS. The cohort excluded patients with autoimmune disease history or systemic immunosuppression. Study observations and caveats: Partial responders at 0.1-3.0 mg/kg had among the lowest clonal expansion.

Profiled with immunoSEQ multiplex PCR; TCRdb holds only in-frame clones, not every one. Of 45,000 to 75,000 clones listed, 70% to 85% are singletons. Only a few counts were recorded for this clone. Its antigen is as yet unknown. This clonotype was obtained from an adult with an advanced solid tumor such as melanoma, head and neck, liver or kidney cancer. The material was CD4+ or CD8+ T cells sorted from blood, obtained in a trial of the OX40 agonist ivuxolimab. The V and J genes are TRBV25-1 and TRBJ2-1; unclear D gene. The CDR3 is CASRAVGWREQFF. The DNA of the CDR3 is TGTGCCAGCAGGGCCGTTGGTTGGCGGGAGCAGTTCTTC.